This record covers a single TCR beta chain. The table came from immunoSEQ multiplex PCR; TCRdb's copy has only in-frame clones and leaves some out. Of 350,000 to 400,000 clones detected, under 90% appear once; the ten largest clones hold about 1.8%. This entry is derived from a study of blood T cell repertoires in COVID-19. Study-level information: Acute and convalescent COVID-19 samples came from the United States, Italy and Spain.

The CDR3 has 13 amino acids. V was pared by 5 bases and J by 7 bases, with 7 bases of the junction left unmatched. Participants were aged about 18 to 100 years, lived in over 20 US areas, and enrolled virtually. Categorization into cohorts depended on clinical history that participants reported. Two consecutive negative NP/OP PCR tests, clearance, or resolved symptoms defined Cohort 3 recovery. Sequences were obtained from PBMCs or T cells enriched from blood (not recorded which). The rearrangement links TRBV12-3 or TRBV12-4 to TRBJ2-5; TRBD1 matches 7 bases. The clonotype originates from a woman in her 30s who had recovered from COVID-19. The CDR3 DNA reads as TGTGCCAGCAGTCGACAGGGAGAAGCGACCCAGTACTTC. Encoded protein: CASSRQGEATQYF.